The entry below describes one T cell receptor (beta chain). Antigen: not known. The repertoire was sequenced with immunoSEQ multiplex PCR; TCRdb's copy has only in-frame clones and lacks some. The sample has about 1 million clones; roughly 80% are singletons. This sample was taken from a study of shared clonotypes between healthy human individuals. Study-level background: Donors had three CD4 naive, three CD4 memory, two CD8 naive and one CD8 memory plate apiece. Points from the study as a whole: Donors were few, which limited the genetic and exposure-history diversity represented.

Germline V CDR1 and CDR2: GTSNPN, SVGIG (reference sequence). There are 15 residues in the CDR3. Trimming took 1 base from V and 0 from J, leaving 11 bases between them. This sequence joins TRBV30 and TRBJ2-3; D gene unclear. The sample comprised memory CD4+ T cells sorted from blood. Subset defined: CD45RA-negative fraction. The TCR originated in a man in his late teens or twenties in good health. The CDR3 DNA reads as TGTGCCTGGAGTGACGGGTTCCTAAGCACAGATACGCAGTATTTT. Translation: CAWSDGFLSTDTQYF.